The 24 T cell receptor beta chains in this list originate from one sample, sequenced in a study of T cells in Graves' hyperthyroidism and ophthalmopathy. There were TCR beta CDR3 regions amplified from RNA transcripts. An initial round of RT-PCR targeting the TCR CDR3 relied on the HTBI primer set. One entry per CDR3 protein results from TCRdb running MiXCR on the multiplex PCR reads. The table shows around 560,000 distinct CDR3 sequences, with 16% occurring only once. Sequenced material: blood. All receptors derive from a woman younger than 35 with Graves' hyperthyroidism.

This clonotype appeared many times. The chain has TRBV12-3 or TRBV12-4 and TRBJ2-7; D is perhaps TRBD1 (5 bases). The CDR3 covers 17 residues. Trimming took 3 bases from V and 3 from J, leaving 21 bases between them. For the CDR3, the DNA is TGTGCCAGCAGTTTGACCACCCCAGGAGACAGCAACTACGAGCAGTACTTC. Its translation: CASSLTTPGDSNYEQYF.

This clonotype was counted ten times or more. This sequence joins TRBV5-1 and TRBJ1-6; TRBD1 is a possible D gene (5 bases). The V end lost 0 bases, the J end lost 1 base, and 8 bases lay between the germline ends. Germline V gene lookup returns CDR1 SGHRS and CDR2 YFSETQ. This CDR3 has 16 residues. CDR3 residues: CASSLAGESYNSPLHF. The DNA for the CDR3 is TGCGCCAGCAGCTTGGCGGGGGAGTCCTATAATTCACCCCTCCACTTT.

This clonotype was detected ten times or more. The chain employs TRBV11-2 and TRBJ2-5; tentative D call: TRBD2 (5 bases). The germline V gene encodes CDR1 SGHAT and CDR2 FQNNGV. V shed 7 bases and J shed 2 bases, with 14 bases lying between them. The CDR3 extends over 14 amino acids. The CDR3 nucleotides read TGTGCCAGCAACCCCCCGCCGGGACAAGAGACCCAGTACTTC. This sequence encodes CASNPPPGQETQYF.

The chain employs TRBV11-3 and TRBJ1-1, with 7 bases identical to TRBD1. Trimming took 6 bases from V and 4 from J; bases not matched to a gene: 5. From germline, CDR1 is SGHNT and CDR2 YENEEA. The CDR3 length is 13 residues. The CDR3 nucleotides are TGTGCCAGCAGGTTGAGACAGGGCACTGAAGCTTTCTTT. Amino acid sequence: CASRLRQGTEAFF. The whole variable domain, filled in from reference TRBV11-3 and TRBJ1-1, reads EAGVVQSPRYKIIEKKQPVAFWCNPISGHNTLYWYLQNLGQGPELLIRYENEEAVDDSQLPKDRFSAERLKGVDSTLKIQPAELGDSAVYLCASRLRQGTEAFFGQGTRLTVV.

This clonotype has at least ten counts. Here the CDR3 DNA reads TGCAGTGCTAGCAGTCAGGGTTCCTACGAGCAGTACTTC. Encoded protein: CSASSQGSYEQYF. This chain uses TRBV20-1 with TRBJ2-7; D is possibly TRBD1 (5 bases). The germline gives CDR1 DFQATT, CDR2 SNEGSKA (reference sequence). CDR3 size: 13 residues. Trimming cost V 3 bases and J 1 base, with 10 bases left between them.

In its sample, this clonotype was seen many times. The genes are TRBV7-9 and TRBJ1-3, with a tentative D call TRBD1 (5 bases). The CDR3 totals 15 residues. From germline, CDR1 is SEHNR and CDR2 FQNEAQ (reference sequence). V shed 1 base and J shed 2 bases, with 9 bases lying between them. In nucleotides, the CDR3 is TGTGCCAGCAGCTTAGGCTCCAGGGCTGGAAACACCATATATTTT. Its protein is CASSLGSRAGNTIYF.

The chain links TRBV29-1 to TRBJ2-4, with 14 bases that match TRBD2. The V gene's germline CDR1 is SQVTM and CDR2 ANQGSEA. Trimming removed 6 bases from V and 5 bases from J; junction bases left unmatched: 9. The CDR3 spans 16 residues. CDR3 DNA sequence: TGCAGCGTCCTCGGGACTAGCGGGGGATCGGAAAACATTCAGTACTTC. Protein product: CSVLGTSGGSENIQYF. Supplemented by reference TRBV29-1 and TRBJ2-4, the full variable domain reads SAVISQKPSRDICQRGTSLTIQCQVDSQVTMMFWYRQQPGQSLTLIATANQGSEATYESGFVIDKFPISRPNLTFSTLTVSNMSPEDSSIYLCSVLGTSGGSENIQYFGAGTRLSVL.

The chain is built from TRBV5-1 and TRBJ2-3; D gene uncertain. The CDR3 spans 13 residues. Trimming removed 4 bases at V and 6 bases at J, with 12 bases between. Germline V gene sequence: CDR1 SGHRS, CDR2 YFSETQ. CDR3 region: CASSKTAPDTQYF. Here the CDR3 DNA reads TGCGCCAGCAGCAAGACGGCCCCCGATACGCAGTATTTT.

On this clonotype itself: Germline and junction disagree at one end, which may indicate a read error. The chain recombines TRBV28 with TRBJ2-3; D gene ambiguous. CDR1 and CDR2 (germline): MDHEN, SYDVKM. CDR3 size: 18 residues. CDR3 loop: CASSLYPVAAELTDTQYF. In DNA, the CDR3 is TGTGCCAGCAGCTTATACCCCGTCGCGGCGGAACTCACAGATACGCAGTATTTT. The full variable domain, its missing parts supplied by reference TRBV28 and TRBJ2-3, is DVKVTQSSRYLVKRTGEKVFLECVQDMDHENMFWYRQDPGLGLRLIYFSYDVKMKEKGDIPEGYSVSREKKERFSLILESASTNQTSMYLCASSLYPVAAELTDTQYFGPGTRLTVL.

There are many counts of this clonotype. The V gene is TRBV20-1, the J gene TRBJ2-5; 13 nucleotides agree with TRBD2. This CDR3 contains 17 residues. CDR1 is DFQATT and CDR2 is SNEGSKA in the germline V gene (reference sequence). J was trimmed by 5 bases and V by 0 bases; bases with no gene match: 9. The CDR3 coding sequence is TGCAGTGCTAGAGATCCCACTAGCGGGGGGGATTTCGAGACCCAGTACTTC. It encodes CSARDPTSGGDFETQYF.

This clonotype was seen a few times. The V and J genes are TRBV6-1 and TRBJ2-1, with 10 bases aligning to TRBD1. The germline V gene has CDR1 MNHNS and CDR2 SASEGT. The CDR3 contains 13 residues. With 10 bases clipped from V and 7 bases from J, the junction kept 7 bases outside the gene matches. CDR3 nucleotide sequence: TGTGCCACCGAGGGACAGGGGAATAATGAGCAGTTCTTC. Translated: CATEGQGNNEQFF.

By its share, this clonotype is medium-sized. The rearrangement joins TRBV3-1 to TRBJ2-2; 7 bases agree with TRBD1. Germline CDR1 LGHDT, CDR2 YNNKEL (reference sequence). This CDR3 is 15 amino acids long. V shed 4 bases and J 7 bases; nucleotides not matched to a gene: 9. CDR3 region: CASSPRTGAGGELFF. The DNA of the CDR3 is TGTGCCAGCAGCCCCCGGACAGGTGCCGGCGGGGAGCTGTTTTTT.

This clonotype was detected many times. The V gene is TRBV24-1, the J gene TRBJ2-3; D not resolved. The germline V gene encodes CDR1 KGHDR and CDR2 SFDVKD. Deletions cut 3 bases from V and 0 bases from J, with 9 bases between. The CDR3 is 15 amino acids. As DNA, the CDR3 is TGTGCCACCAGTGATCGTACAGATAGCACAGATACGCAGTATTTT. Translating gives CATSDRTDSTDTQYF.

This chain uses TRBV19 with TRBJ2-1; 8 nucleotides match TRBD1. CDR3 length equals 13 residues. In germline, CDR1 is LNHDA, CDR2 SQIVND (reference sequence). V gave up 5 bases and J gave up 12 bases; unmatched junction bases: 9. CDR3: CASSQSQGDGQFF. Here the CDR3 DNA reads TGTGCCAGTAGTCAATCACAGGGGGATGGGCAGTTCTTC.

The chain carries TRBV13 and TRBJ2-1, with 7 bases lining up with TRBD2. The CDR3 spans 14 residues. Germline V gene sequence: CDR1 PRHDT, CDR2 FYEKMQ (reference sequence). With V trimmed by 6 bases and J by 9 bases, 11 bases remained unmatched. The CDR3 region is CASSLGGGQGEQFF. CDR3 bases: TGTGCCAGCAGTCTTGGGGGAGGGCAGGGTGAGCAGTTCTTC.

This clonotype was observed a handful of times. DNA of the CDR3: TGTGCCAGCAGTTACTTAGGAGGCCCCTCTGGAAACACCATATATTTT. Protein: CASSYLGGPSGNTIYF. The chain couples TRBV6-6 to TRBJ1-3; D gene uncertain. Trimming took 1 base from V and 0 from J, leaving 10 bases between them. CDR1 MNHNY and CDR2 SVGAGI come from the germline V gene (reference sequence). There are 16 residues in the CDR3.

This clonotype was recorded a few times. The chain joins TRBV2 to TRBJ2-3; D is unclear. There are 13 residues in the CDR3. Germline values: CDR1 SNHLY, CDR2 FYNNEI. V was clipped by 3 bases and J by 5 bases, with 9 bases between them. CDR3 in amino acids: CASSEQMKDTQYF. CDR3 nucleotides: TGTGCCAGCAGTGAGCAGATGAAAGATACGCAGTATTTT.

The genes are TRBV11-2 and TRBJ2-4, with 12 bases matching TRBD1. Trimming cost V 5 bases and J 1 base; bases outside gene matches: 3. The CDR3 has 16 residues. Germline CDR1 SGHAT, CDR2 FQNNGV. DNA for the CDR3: TGTGCCAGCAGCACGGGACAGGGGGCGGCCAAAAACATTCAGTACTTC. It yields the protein CASSTGQGAAKNIQYF.

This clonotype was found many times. CDR3 nucleotide sequence: TGTGCCTATAGGGGGCAGGGGGCGTTCGGAGCGACCCAGTACTTC. Amino acid sequence: CAYRGQGAFGATQYF. J is TRBJ2-5 and V is TRBV24-1, with 8 positions matching TRBD1. J lost 7 bases, V lost 12 bases, and 18 bases had no gene match. The CDR3 spans 15 residues. Germline-derived CDR1 and CDR2 are KGHDR and SFDVKD.

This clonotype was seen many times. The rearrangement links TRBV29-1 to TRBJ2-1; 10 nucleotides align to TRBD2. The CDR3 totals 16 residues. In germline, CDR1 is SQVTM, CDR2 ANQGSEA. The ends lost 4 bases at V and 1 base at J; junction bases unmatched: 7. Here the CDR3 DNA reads TGCAGCGTTGGGTTTAGCGGGGGGCTTTCCTACAATGAGCAGTTCTTC. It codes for CSVGFSGGLSYNEQFF.

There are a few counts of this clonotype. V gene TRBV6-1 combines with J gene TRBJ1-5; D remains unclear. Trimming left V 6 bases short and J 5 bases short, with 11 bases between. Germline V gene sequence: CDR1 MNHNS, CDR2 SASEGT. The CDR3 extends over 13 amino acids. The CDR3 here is CASRGYTDQPQHF. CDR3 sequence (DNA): TGTGCCAGCAGGGGGTATACCGATCAGCCCCAGCATTTT.

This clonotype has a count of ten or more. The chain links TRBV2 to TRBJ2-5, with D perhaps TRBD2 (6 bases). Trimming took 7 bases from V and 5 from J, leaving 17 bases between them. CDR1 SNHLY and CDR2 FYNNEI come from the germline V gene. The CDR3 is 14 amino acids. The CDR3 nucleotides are TGTGCCAGCATGGAGCTAGCGTCAGGCGAGACCCAGTACTTC. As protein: CASMELASGETQYF. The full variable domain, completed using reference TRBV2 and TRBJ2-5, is EPEVTQTPSHQVTQMGQEVILRCVPISNHLYFYWYRQILGQKVEFLVSFYNNEISEKSEIFDDQFSVERPDGSNFTLKIRSTKLEDSAMYFCASMELASGETQYFGPGTRLLVL.

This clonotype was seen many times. CDR3 in amino acids: CASSQIADREHEQFF. In DNA form, the CDR3 reads TGTGCCAGCAGCCAGATAGCCGACAGGGAACATGAGCAGTTCTTC. The chain has TRBV3-1 and TRBJ2-1; TRBD1 agrees at 7 bases. This CDR3 is built from 15 residues. Germline V gene sequence: CDR1 LGHDT, CDR2 YNNKEL (reference sequence). Trimming removed 3 bases from V and 8 bases from J; junction bases left unmatched: 10.

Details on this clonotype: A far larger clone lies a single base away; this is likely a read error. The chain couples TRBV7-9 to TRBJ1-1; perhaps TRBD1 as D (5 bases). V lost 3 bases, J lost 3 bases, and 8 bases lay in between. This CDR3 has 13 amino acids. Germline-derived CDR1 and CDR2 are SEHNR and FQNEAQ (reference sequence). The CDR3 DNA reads TGTGCCAGCAGCTTCGGGGGAGACACTGAAGCTTTCTTT. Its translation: CASSFGGDTEAFF.